This T cell receptor beta chain was found in a study of T-cell memory formation after mild COVID-19 (dated by TCRdb to the early 2020s). For the wider study: Most TCR sequence clusters were specific to one of the two donors. In two donors, T-cell clones that expanded and contracted after mild COVID-19 were followed by sequencing TCRalpha and TCRbeta repertoires longitudinally. The cohort comprised two young, previously healthy adult volunteers, one female and one male. General findings and caveats noted by the study authors: Some responding clones were detected in pre-infection memory, which suggested that pre-existing cross-reactive memory T cells had joined the SARS-CoV-2 response. Clones that contracted from day 15 to 85 showed balanced CD4/CD8 phenotypes, whereas a second wave of clones that expanded from day 15 to 37 leaned towards CD4+. SARS-CoV-2 specificity of the second-wave clones peaking on day 37 was not confirmed. Contracting CD4+ clones were found mainly in CM and EM memory subsets, while CD8+ clones were enriched in EMRA. Only two mild cases were covered in the study, and larger cohorts including severe cases with pre-infection samples were considered necessary.

Sequencing was performed on an Illumina NovaSeq 6000. TCRalpha and TCRbeta cDNA libraries were built by 5'RACE with constant-segment primers, adding sample barcodes and unique molecular identifiers. Trizol reagent was used to extract RNA from every sample. Amplification of the libraries took two PCR steps, and the second step added a second sample barcode plus Illumina TruSeq adapters. The libraries were sequenced on an Illumina NovaSeq using 2 x 150 bp paired-end reads. The paper's processing steps were these. Reads were demultiplexed and collapsed into UMI-guided consensus sequences with migec v1.2.7. With mixcr v2.1.11, UMI consensuses were aligned to TRA and TRB V and J templates and assembled into clonotypes. A clonotype was counted as expanded or contracted only when both edgeR and NoisET called the clonotype significant, with the noise models trained on biological replicates. For edgeR calls, the cutoffs were a false discovery rate-adjusted p below 0.01 and a log2 fold-change threshold of 1. As an exploratory analysis of dynamics, max-normalized trajectories of the 1000 most abundant clonotypes were examined with PCA combined with hierarchical clustering. Each responding clone was given a CD4 or CD8 phenotype based on the CD4+ and CD8+ repertoires, which had been sequenced separately. Starting from the raw public reads, TCRdb applied fastp trimming at Q25, assembled clones with MiXCR and retained in-frame beta chains. Identical CDR3 protein sequences are pooled into one entry, listed with their most common genes and DNA. The V and J calls were determined by TCRdb, not by the authors. This sample gives fewer than 350,000 distinct CDR3 sequences in total; approximately 15% of them show up just once. Around 24% of the sample rests with the top ten.

Ficoll-Paque density gradient centrifugation was the method used to isolate PBMCs. Per the germline V gene (reference sequence), SEHNR is the CDR1 and FQNEAQ is the CDR2. Counted from cysteine to phenylalanine, this CDR3 has 14 amino acids. The kept DNA is CDR3 alone, 42 bases in frame from the first base. V is reduced by 5 bases and J by 6 bases, leaving a spacing of 17 bases between them. The table lists this clonotype with many counts. What this receptor recognizes is not known. Base-call qualities are not available, and no considerably larger clone is one nucleotide away. Sequencing was done on a sample of PBMCs or a T cell subset sorted from them (not recorded which). The receptor was derived from a man aged 18 to 29 who had mild COVID-19 (a few samples of this study predate the infection). The sample titles of this study are shuffled in the database, so cell type and time point are left out; the donor was told from shared clones. This chain joins TRBV7-9 to TRBJ2-7, and perhaps TRBD1 as D gene, on 6 matching bases. The nucleotide sequence is TGTGCCAGCAGCCATGACAGGCCAGTACGCGAGCAGTACTTC. Translation gives CASSHDRPVREQYF.